One sample yielded the 13 T cell receptor beta chains listed below, sequenced in a study of blood T cell repertoires in COVID-19. Libraries were prepared by immunoSEQ multiplex PCR; TCRdb keeps only in-frame clonotypes and omits some of them. The sample holds 200,000 to 300,000 clones, 70% to 90% seen once. Sequenced sample: peripheral blood. The receptors were gathered from a woman aged 60 to 75 with COVID-19, enrolled during active disease.

The genes are TRBV4-2 and TRBJ2-1, with 8 bases aligning to TRBD1. Germline assignment: CDR1 LGHNA and CDR2 YNFKEQ. After removal of 4 bases from V and 2 bases from J, the junction contained 4 bases not matched to a gene. The CDR3 covers 15 residues. Here the CDR3 DNA reads TGTGCCAGCAGCCTTGACAGGGGTGCCTACAATGAGCAGTTCTTC. This gives the protein CASSLDRGAYNEQFF.

V and J are TRBV9 and TRBJ1-3; D may be TRBD1 (6 bases). Per germline, CDR1 SGDLS and CDR2 YYNGEE. CDR3 length equals 17 residues. V was shortened by 4 bases and J by 0 bases, with 17 bases between the two germline ends. The CDR3 reads CASSPRARTVSGNTIYF. The CDR3 nucleotides read TGTGCCAGCAGCCCAAGGGCCCGGACAGTCTCTGGAAACACCATATATTTT.

Details on this clone: At one end, the junction sequence differs from germline, possibly due to a read error. This chain uses TRBV27 with TRBJ1-2, with a weak D call TRBD1 (5 bases). Germline CDR1 reads MNHEY; CDR2 reads SMNVEV (reference sequence). CDR3 length equals 14 residues. CDR3 bases: TGTGCCAGCACTTTAACAGGCCGATTTTATGGCTACACCTTC. Encoded protein: CASTLTGRFYGYTF.

This clone has a handful of counts. The J gene is TRBJ2-6, the V gene TRBV7-9; 9 bases map to TRBD1. The CDR3 spans 17 residues. Losses at the gene ends were 8 bases for V and 0 bases for J; bases not matched to a gene: 8. Looked up from germline, CDR1 is SEHNR and CDR2 is FQNEAQ (reference sequence). Written as DNA, the CDR3 is TGTGCCAGCGGGGAGGGACAGGGCTTCTCTGGGGCCAACGTCCTGACTTTC. Its protein is CASGEGQGFSGANVLTF.

V usage is TRBV16 and J usage is TRBJ1-1, with 7 bases matching TRBD1. The germline V gene has CDR1 KGHSY and CDR2 FQNENV. The trim removed 4 bases at V and 3 bases at J, leaving 8 bases unmatched. The CDR3 covers 15 residues. CDR3 sequence (DNA): TGTGCCAGCAGCCCAAGACAGGGTTTGGACACTGAAGCTTTCTTT. It translates to CASSPRQGLDTEAFF.

In DNA form, the CDR3 reads TGTGCCAGCAGTTTATTAGCCGGCTTGAGCAATCAGCCCCAGCATTTT. This gives the protein CASSLLAGLSNQPQHF. V usage is TRBV27 and J usage is TRBJ1-5; no reliable D call. V was pared by 1 base and J by 1 base, with 11 bases between. Germline loops: CDR1 MNHEY, CDR2 SMNVEV (reference sequence). This CDR3 is 16 amino acids long.

V usage is TRBV7-3 and J usage is TRBJ1-1; no reliable D call. CDR3 length equals 15 residues. Per germline, CDR1 SGHTA and CDR2 FQGTGA. Trimming took off 2 bases at V and 2 bases at J, with 12 bases between the two ends. This CDR3 reads CASSLGPEQNTEAFF. DNA of the CDR3: TGTGCCAGCAGCTTAGGCCCAGAACAAAACACTGAAGCTTTCTTT. The entire variable domain, with the rest obtained from reference TRBV7-3 and TRBJ1-1, is as follows: GAGVSQTPSNKVTEKGKYVELRCDPISGHTALYWYRQSLGQGPEFLIYFQGTGAADDSGLPNDRFFAVRPEGSVSTLKIQRTERGDSAVYLCASSLGPEQNTEAFFGQGTRLTVV.

The genes are TRBV7-9 and TRBJ2-1; D gene uncertain. The V gene's germline CDR1 is SEHNR and CDR2 FQNEAQ (reference sequence). The CDR3 covers 13 residues. Deletions cut 3 bases from V and 4 bases from J, with 7 bases between. CDR3 amino acids: CASSFSLYNEQFF. The DNA for the CDR3 is TGTGCCAGCAGCTTTTCACTGTACAATGAGCAGTTCTTC.

V is TRBV15 and J is TRBJ2-3; D may be TRBD1 or TRBD2 (6 bases each). V lost 4 bases, J lost 1 base, and 12 bases lay in between. This CDR3 is built from 15 residues. Per the germline V gene, CDR1 is LNHNV and CDR2 is YYDKDF (reference sequence). The CDR3, as DNA: TGTGCCACCAGCAAAGAGGGGGGACGCACAGATACGCAGTATTTT. Amino acid sequence: CATSKEGGRTDTQYF.

V usage is TRBV6-5 and J usage is TRBJ1-1; possible D gene TRBD1, 5 bases. The germline V gene has CDR1 MNHEY and CDR2 SVGAGI. V lost 6 bases and J lost 11, with 16 bases in between. This CDR3 region has 12 residues. CDR3 region: CASRLQGGRAFF. CDR3 coding DNA: TGTGCCAGCAGGCTCCAGGGTGGTAGGGCTTTCTTT.

The chain is built from TRBV2 and TRBJ2-2; 10 nucleotides align to TRBD2. Per germline, CDR1 SNHLY and CDR2 FYNNEI. V lost 6 bases, J lost 1 base, and 2 bases stayed unmatched. The CDR3 has 15 residues. CDR3 residues: CASRGLAVNTGELFF. The DNA of the CDR3 is TGTGCCAGCAGAGGACTAGCGGTGAACACCGGGGAGCTGTTTTTT.

V is TRBV28 and J is TRBJ1-1; the D gene is possibly TRBD1 (5 bases). Germline V gene data show CDR1 as MDHEN and CDR2 as SYDVKM. The CDR3 sequence is 14 residues long. Trimming removed 5 bases from V and 3 bases from J, with 13 bases in between. The CDR3 reads CASSPRQTYTEAFF. The CDR3, as DNA: TGTGCCAGCAGTCCGAGACAGACATACACTGAAGCTTTCTTT.

The J gene is TRBJ2-3, the V gene TRBV6-2 or TRBV6-3; the D gene is possibly TRBD2 (5 bases). Germline CDR1 reads MNHEY; CDR2 reads SVGEGT. V was trimmed by 2 bases and J by 6 bases, leaving 15 bases between them. CDR3 size: 15 residues. CDR3 DNA: TGTGCCAGCAGTTACCAAGGACTGGCTAGGGATACGCAGTATTTT. Protein: CASSYQGLARDTQYF.